This TCR beta chain appears in the sequencing data of a study of T cell clonotyping in hematopoietic cell transplantation. Study-level findings and limits: Graft donor and pretransplant recipient Inverse Simpson Index values predicted broader posttransplant TCR diversity.

The time point here: recipient sample about 28 days before transplant, after cytoreduction. Worth noting for this clone: Its antigen is not identified.

TCRdb's table, derived via immunoSEQ multiplex PCR, lists solely in-frame clones and lacks some. Here the sample spans about 9,000 clones, approximately 84% being singletons. Sequencing was performed on peripheral blood mononuclear cells, taken before stem cell transplant. This TCR was sampled from a woman aged 55-69 years with acute myeloid leukemia. Some clones in this sample may be carry-over from other donors' samples.

This CDR3 is CASSLFGRGNEQYF. CDR3 nucleotides: TGTGCCAGCAGTTTATTCGGGAGAGGCAACGAGCAGTACTTC. J is TRBJ2-7 and V is TRBV28; maybe TRBD2 (6 bases). V was clipped by 1 base and J by 5 bases, with 12 bases between them. This CDR3 spans 14 amino acids. Germline-derived CDR1 and CDR2 are MDHEN and SYDVKM.